This TCR beta chain was sequenced during a study of T cells after somatic rescue of genetic block (dated by TCRdb to between 2020 and 2021). Describing the broader study: What the study looked at was long-term robustness, specifically in a T-cell system that came about through somatic rescue of a genetic block in T-cell development.

Notes on this clone: There is no known antigen for this receptor. Qualities for individual bases were not recorded, and no much larger clone is one base off.

Trimming at the junction amounts to 4 bases on V and 4 bases on J, and the germline ends lie 16 bases apart. The CDR3, cysteine through phenylalanine, is 16 amino acids long. Only the CDR3 part of the read is kept: 48 bases, read in frame from the first base. The germline V gene specifies WSHSY as CDR1 and SAAADI as CDR2. The method behind the library was the immunoSEQ multiplex PCR assay. Not all clones reach the TCRdb copy of this immuneACCESS table, which keeps in-frame sequences only. Checked studies attribute under half of the gap to unresolved V genes and leave the rest unexplained. Recorded for this sample are roughly 92,000 clones; around 90% of them occurred a single time. The ten largest clones represent 1.6% of the sample.

The chain is encoded by TRBV10-2 joined to TRBJ2-2; the D gene is not confidently resolved. The sequence was obtained from a woman between 18 and 30 years old. The sample comprised peripheral blood mononuclear cells (PBMCs). The nucleotide sequence reads TGCGCCAGCAGTGTTGGTGGTGGCAGTCTCACCGGGGAGCTGTTTTTT. This gives the protein CASSVGGGSLTGELFF.